The TCR beta chain under discussion was sequenced for a study of Ad26.COV2.S vaccination and SARS-CoV-2 variants. Study-level background: The vaccine Ad26.COV2.S was put into the muscle once, or twice with 56 days between.

The table came from immunoSEQ multiplex PCR; TCRdb's copy has only in-frame clones and leaves some out. The table has roughly 300,000 clones, approximately 86% seen once. The treatment is: 19 received Ad26.COV2.S at low or high dose, single or two shots; a few received placebo; per-sample allocation not given. Collection of samples fell on day 63 after the first vaccine or placebo injection. The source was peripheral blood, collected in a trial of Ad26.COV2.S vaccine versus placebo. This sequence was found in a person aged 18-65 years who received the Ad26.COV2.S COVID-19 vaccine or a placebo.

Here the CDR3 DNA reads TGTGCCAGCAGTTACTATGAGGGGTACAATGAGCAGTTCTTC. This encodes CASSYYEGYNEQFF. The chain recombines TRBV6-2 or TRBV6-3 with TRBJ2-1; D may match TRBD1 or TRBD2 (5 bases each). Looked up from germline, CDR1 is MNHEY and CDR2 is SVGEGT. Between the trimmed V and J ends, which lost 1 base and 4 bases, there was a span of 8 bases. The CDR3 runs 14 residues.